This TCR beta chain was sequenced in a study of OX40 agonist ivuxolimab in advanced cancers. Study context: Age averaged about 66 years (range roughly 23 to 85), and 82.7% were male.

Study outcomes and limitations: The specificity for antigen of the expanded peripheral T cells was not determined. In CD8+ T cells, expanded clones were on average more numerous than in CD4+. CD4+ and CD8+ blood T cells expanded clonally by week 6 at 0.1 to 3.0 mg/kg.

A note on this clone: Its target is unknown.

Deletions cut 0 bases from V and 6 bases from J, with 15 bases between. The CDR3 totals 15 residues. Germline V gene data show CDR1 as MNHEY and CDR2 as SVGAGI. The protocol was immunoSEQ multiplex PCR, while the TCRdb copy is restricted to in-frame clones and leaves out a portion. The table lists about 63,000 clones, 75% to 90% of them singletons. This chain uses TRBV6-5 with TRBJ2-7, with a tentative D call TRBD2 (5 bases). This specimen consisted of CD4+ or CD8+ T cells sorted from blood, obtained in a trial of the OX40 agonist ivuxolimab. This clonotype was sampled from an adult with an advanced solid tumor such as melanoma, head and neck, liver or kidney cancer. The CDR3: CASSYSSYVTTEQYF. The CDR3 DNA reads TGTGCCAGCAGTTACTCGAGTTATGTGACTACCGAGCAGTACTTC.